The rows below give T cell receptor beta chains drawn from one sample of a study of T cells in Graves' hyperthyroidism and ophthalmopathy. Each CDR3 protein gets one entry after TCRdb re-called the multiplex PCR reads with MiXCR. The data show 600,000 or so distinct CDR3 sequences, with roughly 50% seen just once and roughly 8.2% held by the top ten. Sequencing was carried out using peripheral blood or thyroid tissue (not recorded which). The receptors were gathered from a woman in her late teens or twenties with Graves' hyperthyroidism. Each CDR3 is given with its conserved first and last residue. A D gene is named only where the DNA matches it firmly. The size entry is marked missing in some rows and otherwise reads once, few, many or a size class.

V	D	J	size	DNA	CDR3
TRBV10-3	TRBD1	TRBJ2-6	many	TGTGCCAGCAGTACCGGGACAGGGGCTGGGGCCAACGTCCTGACTTTC	CASSTGTGAGANVLTF
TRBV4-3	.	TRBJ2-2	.	TGCGCCAGCAGTTACTTAGGCATCACCACCGCCGAGCTGTTTTTT	CASSYLGITTAELFF
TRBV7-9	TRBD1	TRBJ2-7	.	TGTGCCAGCAGCCAGGGACAGCTGGGGAAGTACTTC	CASSQGQLGKYF
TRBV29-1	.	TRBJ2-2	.	TGCAGCGTCCCCAGGGTGGGGAACACCGGGGAGCTGTTTTTT	CSVPRVGNTGELFF
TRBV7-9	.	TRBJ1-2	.	TGTGCCAGCAGCTCCCGACAGACACAAGAACCTAACTATGGCTACACCTTC	CASSSRQTQEPNYGYTF
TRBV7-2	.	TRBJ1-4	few	TGCGCCAGCAGCCAAGTCGACGGTGCCACTAATGAAAAACTGTTTTTT	CASSQVDGATNEKLFF
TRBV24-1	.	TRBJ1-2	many	TGTGCCACCAGTGATTTACAGGCTAACTATGGCTACACCTTC	CATSDLQANYGYTF
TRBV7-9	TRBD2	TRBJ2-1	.	TGTGCCAGTAAGGGGACTAGCGGGAGGGCCAGTGAGCAGTTCTTC	CASKGTSGRASEQFF
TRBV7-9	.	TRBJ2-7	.	TGTGCCAGCAGCTTGGCCGTAGGGCGAGAGGGATCCTACGAGCAGTACTTC	CASSLAVGREGSYEQYF
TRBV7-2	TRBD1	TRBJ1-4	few	TGTGCCAGCAGCTTAGCCGGGACAGTTAATGAAAAACTGTTTTTT	CASSLAGTVNEKLFF
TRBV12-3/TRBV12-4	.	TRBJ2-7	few	TGTGCCAGCACCGTGACAGGACCCTCCTACGAGCAGTACTTC	CASTVTGPSYEQYF
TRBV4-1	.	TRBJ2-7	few	TGCGCCAGCAGTCGGGGGCGTGTATCCTACGAGCAGTACTTC	CASSRGRVSYEQYF
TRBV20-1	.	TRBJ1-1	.	TGCAGTGCTAGAGGGGTTTACACTGAAGCTTTCTTT	CSARGVYTEAFF
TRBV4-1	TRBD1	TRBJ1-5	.	TGCGCCAGCAGCCCGGGACAGCGGAGTCAGCCCCAGCATTTT	CASSPGQRSQPQHF
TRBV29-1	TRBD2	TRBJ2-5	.	TGCAGCGTTGTCTCGGGACTAGCGCCCAAGGGGACCCAGTACTTC	CSVVSGLAPKGTQYF
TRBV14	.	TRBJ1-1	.	TGTGCCAGCAGCCATGTGTGGGCTGTCACTGAAGCTTTCTTT	CASSHVWAVTEAFF
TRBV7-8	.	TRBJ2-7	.	TGTGCCAGCAGCTTAGTGCCAGGCAGCTCCTACGAGCAGTACTTC	CASSLVPGSSYEQYF
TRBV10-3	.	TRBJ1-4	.	TGTGCCAGCAGCCGAAGGTCGGGGAATGAAAAACTGTTTTTT	CASSRRSGNEKLFF
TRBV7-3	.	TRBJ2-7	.	TGTGCCAGCAGCTTAAGCCCGACCTACGAGCAGTACTTC	CASSLSPTYEQYF
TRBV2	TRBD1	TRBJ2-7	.	TGTGCCAGCAGTGACGTTGGGACAGGGTTGGGCGAGCAGTACTTC	CASSDVGTGLGEQYF
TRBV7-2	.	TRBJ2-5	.	TGTGCCAGCGGGGGCCTGGTGGTGGAGACCCAGTACTTC	CASGGLVVETQYF
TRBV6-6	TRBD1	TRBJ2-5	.	TGTGCCAGCAGTTACTTATCAGGGGGCGAAGAGACCCAGTACTTC	CASSYLSGGEETQYF
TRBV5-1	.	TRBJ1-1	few	TGCGCCAGCAGGGCGGAGAACACTGAAGCTTTCTTT	CASRAENTEAFF
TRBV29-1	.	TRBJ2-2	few	TGCAGCGTTGAAGGTACTTTGAACACCGGGGAGCTGTTTTTT	CSVEGTLNTGELFF
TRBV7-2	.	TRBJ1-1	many	TGTGCCAGCAGCGGGGAGAGGGGGAGAGCTTTCTTT	CASSGERGRAFF
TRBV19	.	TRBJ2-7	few	TGTGCCAGTAGAGAGGACACCTACGAGCAGTACTTC	CASREDTYEQYF
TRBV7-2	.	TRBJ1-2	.	TGTGCCAGCAGCCCCCTAGGGGGAACTAACTATGGCTACACCTTC	CASSPLGGTNYGYTF
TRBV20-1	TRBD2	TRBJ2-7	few	TGCAGTGCTAGAGCAGAACTAGCGGGAGCCGAGCAGTACTTC	CSARAELAGAEQYF
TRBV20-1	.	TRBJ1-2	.	TGCAGTAACAGGCGGCGGGGCTACACCTTC	CSNRRRGYTF
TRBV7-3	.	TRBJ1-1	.	TGTGCCAGCAGTAACCCCCCTCTTAGGGAGCAAGCTTTCTTT	CASSNPPLREQAFF
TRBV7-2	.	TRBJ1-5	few	TGTGCCAGCAGCTTATCACCAGGCGGGGGGAATCAGCCCCAGCATTTT	CASSLSPGGGNQPQHF
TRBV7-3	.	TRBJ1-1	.	TGTGCCAGCAGCTTAACTGATATCCGCGGGGACACTGAAGCTTTCTTT	CASSLTDIRGDTEAFF
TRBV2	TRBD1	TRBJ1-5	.	TGTGCCAGCAGTCATGGACAGGTCCATCAGCCCCAGCATTTT	CASSHGQVHQPQHF
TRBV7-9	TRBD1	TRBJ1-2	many	TGTGCCAGCAGCTTAGGGCGGACAGGGGGATCCTATGGCTACACCTTC	CASSLGRTGGSYGYTF
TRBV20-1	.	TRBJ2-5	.	TGCAGTGCCAAAGGGTGGGTGGGGGAGACCCAGTACTTC	CSAKGWVGETQYF
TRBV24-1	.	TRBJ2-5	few	TGTGCCACCAGTGATCCAGGGGCAGGGGACCTACCCCAAGAGACCCAGTACTTC	CATSDPGAGDLPQETQYF
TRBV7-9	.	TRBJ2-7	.	TGCGCCAGCAGCCAGCGACACCTCTACGAGCAGTACTTC	CASSQRHLYEQYF
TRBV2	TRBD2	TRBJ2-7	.	TGTGCCAGCAGACGACTAGCGGCGAGCTCCTACGAGCAGTACTTC	CASRRLAASSYEQYF
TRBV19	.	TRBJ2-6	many	TGTGCCAGTAGTATAGCGGGGGCTGGGGCCAACGTCCTGACTTTC	CASSIAGAGANVLTF
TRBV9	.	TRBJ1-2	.	TGTGCCAGCAGCGTTGTCCAGGGATTTGGCTACACCTTC	CASSVVQGFGYTF
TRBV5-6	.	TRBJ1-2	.	TGTGCCAGCAGCCCGAGGGGGGGGAACGGCTATGGCTACACCTTC	CASSPRGGNGYGYTF
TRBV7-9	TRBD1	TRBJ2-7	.	TGCGCCAGCAGCCAAGGTTACTGGACAGGGTCCTACGAGCAGTACTTC	CASSQGYWTGSYEQYF
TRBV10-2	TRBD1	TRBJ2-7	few	TGCGCCAGCAGCCAAGCGGACAGGGCTACCTACGAGCAGTACTTC	CASSQADRATYEQYF
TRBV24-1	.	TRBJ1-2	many	TGTGCCACCAGTGAGCTGCTGAACTATGGCTACACCTTC	CATSELLNYGYTF
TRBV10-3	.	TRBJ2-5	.	TGTGCCATCAGTACTTATAACGAGGAGACCCAGTACTTC	CAISTYNEETQYF
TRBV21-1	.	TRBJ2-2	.	TGTGCCAGCAGCACCGGGACTAGCGGGAGTATCACCGGGGAGCTGTTTTTT	CASSTGTSGSITGELFF
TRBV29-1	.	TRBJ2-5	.	TGCAGCGTTGCTCGGGTCGGCGGGAAAGAGACCCAGTACTTC	CSVARVGGKETQYF
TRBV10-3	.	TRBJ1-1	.	TGTGCCATCGGTACTCCGAGCACTGAAGCTTTCTTT	CAIGTPSTEAFF
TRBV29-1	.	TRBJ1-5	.	TGCAGTTACTCGCAGGGCAGTCGGACCCAGCATTTT	CSYSQGSRTQHF
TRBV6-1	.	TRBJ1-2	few	TGTGCCAGCAGTGAAGCGGCCAGCGCGGATGGCTACACCTTC	CASSEAASADGYTF
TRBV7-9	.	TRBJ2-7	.	TGTGCCAGCAGCTTAGCGCGCGGGCCCTACGAGCAGTACTTC	CASSLARGPYEQYF
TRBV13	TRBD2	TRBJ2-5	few	TGTGCCAGCAGCTTAAATAGCGGGGAGACCCAGTACTTC	CASSLNSGETQYF
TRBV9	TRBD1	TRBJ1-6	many	TGTGCCAGCAGCCCGGGACAGTATAATTCACCCCTCCACTTT	CASSPGQYNSPLHF
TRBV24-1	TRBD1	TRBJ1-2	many	TGTGCCACCAGTGAGCACGGGACAGGGTATGAGGGCTACACCTTC	CATSEHGTGYEGYTF
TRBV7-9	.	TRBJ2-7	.	TGTGCCAGCAGCTTGACGGGGCTTGGAGGGCAGTACTTC	CASSLTGLGGQYF
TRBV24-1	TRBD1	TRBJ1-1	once	TGTGCCACCAGCCAGACAGGGGGGACTGAAGCTTTCTTT	CATSQTGGTEAFF
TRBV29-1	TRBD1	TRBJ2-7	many	TGCAGCGCCGCACGGGACAGTTCGAAAGAGCAGTACTTC	CSAARDSSKEQYF
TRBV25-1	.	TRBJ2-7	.	TGTGCCAGCAGCCAATCTCGGGCGGACCCCTACGAGCAGTACTTC	CASSQSRADPYEQYF
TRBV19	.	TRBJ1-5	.	TGTGCCAGTACCCCGACTGATTATAGCAATCAGCCCCAGCATTTT	CASTPTDYSNQPQHF
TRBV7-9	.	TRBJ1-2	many	TGTGCCAGCAGCTTGCTTGAGGGCTACACCTTC	CASSLLEGYTF